This T cell receptor (beta chain) was captured by sequencing in a study of spatial heterogeneity in lung cancer. Study-wide background: Detection consistently captured more beta-chain sequences than alpha-chain sequences. Points from the study as a whole: Expanded intratumoral alpha and beta TCR counts tracked tumor mutation counts.

The CDR3 consists of 10 residues. CDR1 is DFQATT, CDR2 SNEGSKA, per germline (reference sequence). The ends were cut back, 5 bases at V and 6 bases at J, with 7 bases in the middle. Using its own MiXCR run on the 5' RACE reads, TCRdb lists one record per CDR3 protein. The repertoire holds approximately 7,000 distinct CDR3 sequences, approximately 17% seen once, with 9.5% to 15% in the top ten. Regarding this clonotype: Its antigen is unidentified.

Time point denoted: sample taken at primary tumor resection. The clonotype was recovered from a female donor with early-stage non-small cell lung cancer. The input for sequencing was lung tumor tissue, taken at surgery. The rearrangement uses TRBV20-1 and TRBJ1-2; no clear D. CDR3 nucleotide sequence: TGCAGTGCTTACTTGAATGGCTACACCTTC. This translates into CSAYLNGYTF.